Listed below are T cell receptor beta chains from one sample, sequenced in a study of blood T cell repertoires in COVID-19. Clones were sequenced by immunoSEQ multiplex PCR, and TCRdb holds only the in-frame ones, with some missing. The data contain about half a million clones, 89% of them seen just once; the ten biggest clones take up about 1%. Sample: peripheral blood. The receptors stem from a man between 18 and 29 years old with COVID-19, enrolled during active disease. The CDR3 runs from the conserved cysteine through the conserved F or W. D genes are given only for firm matches. Clone size is shown for a subset of rows, as once, few, many or a class of expanded clone.

CDR3: CASSQDPLAGDSYNEQFF; DNA: TGTGCCAGCAGCCAAGATCCGCTAGCGGGAGACTCCTACAATGAGCAGTTCTTC; V: TRBV3-1/TRBV3-2; D: TRBD2; size: .; J: TRBJ2-1
CDR3: CASSSGVNTGELFF; DNA: TGTGCCAGCAGCTCCGGGGTGAACACCGGGGAGCTGTTTTTT; V: TRBV7-6; D: .; size: .; J: TRBJ2-2
CDR3: CASSRHGAYEQYF; DNA: TGTGCCAGCAGTCGCCACGGGGCCTACGAGCAGTACTTC; V: TRBV27; D: .; size: .; J: TRBJ2-7
CDR3: CASRRQGNNEQFF; DNA: TGTGCCAGCAGACGACAGGGGAACAATGAGCAGTTCTTC; V: TRBV12-3/TRBV12-4; D: TRBD1; size: .; J: TRBJ2-1
CDR3: CASSTDSGYGYTF; DNA: TGTGCCAGTAGTACTGACAGTGGCTATGGCTACACCTTC; V: TRBV19; D: .; size: .; J: TRBJ1-2
CDR3: CASSTMSVQYF; DNA: TGTGCCAGCAGTACCATGAGCGTGCAGTACTTC; V: TRBV6-5; D: .; size: .; J: TRBJ2-7
CDR3: CASSLLEEAFF; DNA: TGTGCCAGCAGCTTACTTGAGGAAGCTTTCTTT; V: TRBV11-3; D: .; size: .; J: TRBJ1-1
CDR3: CSASVEETQYF; DNA: TGCAGTGCTAGTGTCGAAGAGACCCAGTACTTC; V: TRBV20-1; D: .; size: .; J: TRBJ2-5
CDR3: CASSTRLAGNYEQYF; DNA: TGTGCCAGCAGCACAAGACTAGCGGGAAACTACGAGCAGTACTTC; V: TRBV6-5; D: TRBD2; size: .; J: TRBJ2-7
CDR3: CASSQGSRGPQPQHF; DNA: TGTGCCAGCAGCCAAGGGAGCAGGGGGCCGCAGCCCCAGCATTTT; V: TRBV3-1/TRBV3-2; D: TRBD1; size: .; J: TRBJ1-5
CDR3: CASSIGRGDQPQHF; DNA: TGTGCCAGTAGTATCGGGAGAGGGGACCAGCCCCAGCATTTT; V: TRBV19; D: .; size: few; J: TRBJ1-5
CDR3: CASSRGTGGETDTQYF; DNA: TGCGCCAGCAGCCGGGGGACAGGGGGTGAAACAGATACGCAGTATTTT; V: TRBV5-1; D: TRBD1; size: .; J: TRBJ2-3
CDR3: CASSFRTGSDQGEYF; DNA: TGTGCCAGCAGCTTCCGGACAGGGTCTGATCAGGGGGAGTACTTC; V: TRBV5-4; D: TRBD1; size: .; J: TRBJ2-7
CDR3: CASSRQAGGIGTGELFF; DNA: TGTGCCAGCAGCCGACAAGCGGGGGGAATTGGCACCGGGGAGCTGTTTTTT; V: TRBV3-1/TRBV3-2; D: TRBD2; size: .; J: TRBJ2-2
CDR3: CAWSANRGSYEQYF; DNA: TGTGCCTGGAGCGCAAACAGGGGGTCCTACGAGCAGTACTTC; V: TRBV30; D: TRBD1; size: .; J: TRBJ2-7
CDR3: CASSPRGSSSYNEQFF; DNA: TGTGCCAGCTCCCCGAGGGGGAGTAGCTCCTACAATGAGCAGTTCTTC; V: TRBV18; D: .; size: .; J: TRBJ2-1
CDR3: CASIPFGGRDGGYTF; DNA: TGTGCCAGCATCCCCTTCGGGGGACGAGATGGTGGCTACACCTTC; V: TRBV5-4; D: .; size: .; J: TRBJ1-2
CDR3: CASSHPDRPQAGANVLTF; DNA: TGTGCCAGCAGTCACCCCGACAGGCCCCAAGCTGGGGCCAACGTCCTGACTTTC; V: TRBV27; D: .; size: .; J: TRBJ2-6